This T cell receptor beta chain derives from a study of cytomegalovirus exposure and HLA in healthy donors (dated by TCRdb to 2016 to 2017). A note on the overall study: In an earlier analysis of some 550 of the donors, about 260 Gb of sequence data and approximately 100 million unique TCR beta sequences from about 180 million T cells were reported. HLA typing covered class I and class II loci at four-digit resolution. Donor age, sex, ethnicity and CMV serostatus were compiled alongside the repertoire data. Besides the first cohort of 666 subjects, a separate validation cohort made up of 120 or so different subjects was used. Among some 400 genotyped donors of the cohort, an average of approximately 200,000 unique TCR beta nucleotide sequences was sequenced per donor, of which about 18% were non-productive. In a later genetic analysis, genome-wide SNP genotypes for about three fifths of the roughly 670 donors were used, and that subset was treated as a discovery cohort. The study profiled the T cell repertoires of about 640 subjects by immunosequencing and related them to cytomegalovirus serostatus. In the later analysis, no new phenotypic data were used to find candidate immune exposures; instead, reliance was placed on TCR beta sequences and their occurrence across donors. A handful of DR-DQ haplotypes were handled as single units for association and clustering because linkage in the cohort was strong. The number of typed donors differed by locus: about 620-640 for A, B, C, DRB1 and DQB1; 522 for DQA1; some 590 for DPA1; and about 450 for DPB1. Approximately 310 gigabases of sequencing data and roughly 81 million unique TCR sequences made up an early release that covered fewer than 650 HLA-typed donors. An earlier analysis of a few hundred of the donors applied high-throughput TCR beta sequencing to assess whether each TCR beta V gene segment acted as functional or pseudogenic. The study was designed to test whether signatures of past pathogen exposure could be identified by cataloging public T cell receptors. To study patterns of TCR occurrence, a later analysis re-analyzed previously published TCR beta repertoires from 700 or so donors and added high-resolution HLA genotyping. Among the approximately 420 genotyped donors, roughly 80% belonged to the genetic ancestry cluster associated with self-reported Caucasian donors. All discovery cohort repertoires had been generated on a single sequencing platform. To predict cytomegalovirus infection status, the study combined high-throughput TCR immunosequencing, statistical association of individual TCRs with disease status, and machine learning.

Broader findings and caveats from the paper: In a later genetic analysis, a missense DCLRE1C variant was associated with V-gene and J-gene trimming of TCR beta chains, and the association was replicated in an independent cohort. Across donors, most TCR sequences were observed very rarely, whereas some public TCRs were present in many individuals. This cohort had only TCR beta chains sequenced, and the lack of alpha or paired-chain data limited which features could be detected. In an earlier analysis of over 550 of the donors, most TCR beta V segments were observed in productive rearrangements about 87% or about 30% of the time, broadly matching IMGT annotations. In both the original and validation cohorts, the classifier was reported to diagnose cytomegalovirus status with high specificity and sensitivity. A further reported finding was that TCR beta sequences accurately predicted the HLA-A and HLA-B alleles for most subjects in the first cohort. In vitro tests confirmed that a few of the cytomegalovirus-associated TCR beta chains recognize cytomegalovirus antigens. The presence/absence analyses assumed that sequencing depth was roughly uniform across donors, and that assumption may not be true. A total of fewer than 200 TCR beta chains were listed by the study as associated with cytomegalovirus. HLA typing was unavailable for some donors at each locus, so association tests used only the typed subset. A later analysis reported that several top co-occurrence clusters appeared linked to parvovirus B19, influenza, CMV and Epstein-Barr virus. The only immune exposure information available for the cohort was CMV serostatus. According to a later analysis, TCR association rates differed among HLA loci, with DRB1 alleles showing the most associated TCRs and HLA-C alleles showing the fewest. A cluster of highly shared sequence variants was judged likely to be a technical artifact of the sequencing pipeline. A later analysis found that most CMV-associated TCR beta chains appeared HLA-restricted, with HLA associations seemingly driven largely by CMV exposure. Assigning TCR associations to individual alleles was difficult when HLA alleles, especially DR and DQ, strongly co-occurred. In a later analysis, HLA-associated TCR beta chains were found to be more clonally expanded and to have lower generation probabilities than equally common non-associated chains. Correlated functional status among segregating V segments might be attributable to linkage disequilibrium, but an unknown experimental factor could not be ruled out. A later genetic analysis reported fewer N-insertions in productive TCRs among donors in an Asian-associated ancestry cluster than the roughly 700-donor mean. The authors suggested that the approach could potentially be generalized to other disease states and immunological phenotypes. Because counts were too low, some 16 rarely observed V segments, including chromosome 9 orphons, were excluded from the earlier analysis of around 640 of the donors. In a later analysis, around 17,000 TCR beta sequences were associated with specific HLA alleles at a false discovery rate of 0.05.

The method behind the library was the immunoSEQ multiplex PCR assay. For the multiplex PCR, a mixture combining 60 forward primers for TCR Vbeta segments and 13 reverse primers for TCR Jbeta segments was used. The CDR3 region of rearranged TCR beta genes was amplified from genomic DNA by a multiplex PCR assay. The Illumina HiSeq System was used to sequence the amplified TCR beta libraries as 87-base-pair reads. For the original study's pipeline: A later analysis counted about 80 million unique TCR beta chains across the 550 to 700 repertoires, and some 11 million of these chains were shared by at least two donors. Raw reads were error-corrected and collapsed into unique sequences by a nearest-neighbor algorithm in which closely related sequences were merged to remove PCR and sequencing errors. Alignment of CDR3 sequences to IMGT reference sequences was used to assign V, D and J gene segments. Each retained sequence needed at least a six-nucleotide match to both a V gene segment and a J gene segment. A rearrangement counted as productive if the CDR3 had no stop codons and remained in frame with V and J, and every other rearrangement counted as non-productive. CDR3 was defined by IMGT convention, running from the second conserved V-encoded cysteine to the conserved J-encoded phenylalanine. The earlier analysis of about 610 of the donors excluded any sequence lacking an unambiguous match to a single V gene segment. In an earlier analysis of a few hundred of the donors, V segments were called functional above 56.7% productive rearrangements and were called segregating when the between-donor standard deviation exceeded 5%. A statistical classification framework was built for diagnosing cytomegalovirus status from the catalog of TCR beta chain sequences. V and J gene assignment, in a later analysis, came from comparing TCR nucleotide sequences with IMGT/GENE-DB human TR gene sequences. The TCRdist pipeline was used in a later analysis to assign CDR3 sequences and most-parsimonious VDJ recombination scenarios. A later analysis defined each TCR beta chain by its CDR3 amino acid sequence plus V-gene family, and excluded reads lacking a unique V-gene family. A later analysis removed 450 to 600 highly shared, low-generation-probability nucleotide sequences to deal with suspected cross-contamination and a sequencing artifact. In a later analysis, a clonal expansion index for each public chain was calculated from normalized within-repertoire ranks of inferred template counts. Generation probabilities in a later analysis came from a VDJ recombination model fitted to out-of-frame rearrangements, and those results were checked against IGoR. A later analysis scored TCR-TCR, TCR-HLA and TCR-CMV co-occurrence with hypergeometric tests, applying a repertoire-size bias correction to TCR pairs. A later analysis estimated false discovery rates by permuting HLA or CMV assignments 20 times. In a later analysis, co-occurring TCRs were grouped with DBSCAN, and TCRdist sequence similarity was added when clustering was performed within HLA-allele-positive subsets. Co-occurrence clustering excluded repertoires with fewer than 30,000 or more than 120,000 public chains, plus five with anomalous nucleotide sharing. TCRdb's version of the immuneACCESS table is confined to in-frame rearrangements and falls short of the full clone set. An unresolved V gene accounts for under half of the shortfall where checked; the remainder is of unknown origin. D and trimming were read from the DNA, whereas the V and J calls and clone size are those reported in that table. The sample table records roughly 150,000 clones; 60% to 80% of these occur just once. Approximately 3.8% of the sample rests with the top ten.

This clone has a handful of counts. Its antigen remains undetermined. No base qualities exist here, and no much larger clone lies one base off it. The cohort comprised 670 or so healthy bone marrow donors. All cohort members were sampled while nominally healthy, although unrecorded immune exposures were likely present. The donor tested CMV seronegative and was one of the 352 seronegative cohort members. Each donor provided a peripheral blood sample, and peripheral blood mononuclear cells were used for TCR beta sequencing. The Qiagen DNeasy Blood Extraction Kit was used to extract genomic DNA from the blood cell samples. The sample taken for sequencing was PBMCs. The TCR originated in a male donor in good health and CMV-seronegative.

The CDR3 loop reads CASSPSTSVGGWTQYF. In nucleotides, the sequence is TGTGCCAGCAGCCCCTCAACTAGCGTTGGTGGTTGGACCCAGTACTTC. Recombination connected TRBV4-2 to TRBJ2-5; a stretch of 7 junction bases matches TRBD2. After removal of 4 bases from V and 7 bases from J, the junction retains 15 bases not matched to a gene. Its CDR3 holds 16 amino acids, cysteine through phenylalanine. Only the CDR3 portion is preserved as DNA: 48 bases, with reading frame beginning at the first base. CDR1 is given as LGHNA and CDR2 as YNFKEQ, both from the germline V gene.